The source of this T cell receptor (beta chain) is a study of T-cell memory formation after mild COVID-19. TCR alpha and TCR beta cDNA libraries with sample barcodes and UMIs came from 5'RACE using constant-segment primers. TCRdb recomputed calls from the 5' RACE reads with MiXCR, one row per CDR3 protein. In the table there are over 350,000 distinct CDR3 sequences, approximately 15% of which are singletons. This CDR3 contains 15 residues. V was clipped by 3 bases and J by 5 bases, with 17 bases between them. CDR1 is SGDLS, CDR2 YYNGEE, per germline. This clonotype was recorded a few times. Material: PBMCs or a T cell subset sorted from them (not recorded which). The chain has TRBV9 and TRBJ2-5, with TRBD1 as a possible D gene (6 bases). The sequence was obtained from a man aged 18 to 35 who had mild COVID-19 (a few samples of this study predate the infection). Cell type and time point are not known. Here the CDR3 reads CASSERGTLSETQYF. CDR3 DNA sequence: TGTGCCAGCAGCGAGAGGGGGACCCTATCGGAGACCCAGTACTTC.